This entry is about one T cell receptor beta chain. The CDR3 runs to 15 residues. V lost 3 bases to trimming and J lost 2 bases, with 11 bases between them. Germline CDR1 SEHNR, CDR2 FQNEAQ (reference sequence). The data stem from a study of blood T cell repertoires in COVID-19. Study context: Acute and convalescent COVID-19 specimens originated in the United States, Italy and Spain. Sources were T cells, B-cell-depleted T cells, or PBMCs; the material itself was cDNA or gDNA.

Per the authors' pipeline: Nucleated cell counts were estimated from reference gene primer amplification. The data were produced by immunoSEQ multiplex PCR, yet TCRdb's version contains in-frame clones alone and is incomplete. V and J calls plus clone size are reproduced from that table; the DNA served to infer D and trimming. The sample yields about 240,000 clones, 70% to 90% seen once. The V gene is TRBV7-9, the J gene TRBJ1-3, with a weak D call TRBD1 (5 bases). Sequencing used PBMCs or T cells enriched from blood (not recorded which). The TCR originated in a woman in her thirties or forties with acute COVID-19. DNA for the CDR3: TGTGCCAGCAGCTTGGGCTCAGGGCCTGGAAACACCATATATTTT. Translated, it gives CASSLGSGPGNTIYF.